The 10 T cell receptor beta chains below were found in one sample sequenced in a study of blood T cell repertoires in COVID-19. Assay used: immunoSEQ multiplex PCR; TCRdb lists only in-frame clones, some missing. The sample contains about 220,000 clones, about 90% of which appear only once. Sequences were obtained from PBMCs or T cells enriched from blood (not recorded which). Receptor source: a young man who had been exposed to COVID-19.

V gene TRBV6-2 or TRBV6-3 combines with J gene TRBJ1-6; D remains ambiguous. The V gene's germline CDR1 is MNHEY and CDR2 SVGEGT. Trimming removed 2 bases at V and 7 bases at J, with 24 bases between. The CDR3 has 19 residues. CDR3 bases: TGTGCCAGCAGTTACGACCCAGGAGGATTCTTCGACAAAAATTCACCCCTCCACTTT. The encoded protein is CASSYDPGGFFDKNSPLHF.

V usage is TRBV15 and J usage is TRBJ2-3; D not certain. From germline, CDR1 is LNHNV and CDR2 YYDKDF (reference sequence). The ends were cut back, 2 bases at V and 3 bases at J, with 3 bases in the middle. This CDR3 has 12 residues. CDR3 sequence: CATSRTTDTQYF. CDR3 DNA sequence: TGTGCCACCAGCAGAACTACAGATACGCAGTATTTT.

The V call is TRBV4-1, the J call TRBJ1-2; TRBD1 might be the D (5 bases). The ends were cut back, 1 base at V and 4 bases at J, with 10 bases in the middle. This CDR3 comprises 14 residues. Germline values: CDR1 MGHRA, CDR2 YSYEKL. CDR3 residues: CASSQGQGGYGYTF. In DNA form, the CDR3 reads TGCGCCAGCAGCCAAGGGCAGGGAGGCTATGGCTACACCTTC.

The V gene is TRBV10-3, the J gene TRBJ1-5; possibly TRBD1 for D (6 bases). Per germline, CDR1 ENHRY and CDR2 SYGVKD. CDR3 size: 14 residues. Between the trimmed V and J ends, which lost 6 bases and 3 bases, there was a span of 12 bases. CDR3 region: CAISQGQVNQPQHF. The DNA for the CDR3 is TGTGCCATCAGCCAGGGGCAGGTCAATCAGCCCCAGCATTTT.

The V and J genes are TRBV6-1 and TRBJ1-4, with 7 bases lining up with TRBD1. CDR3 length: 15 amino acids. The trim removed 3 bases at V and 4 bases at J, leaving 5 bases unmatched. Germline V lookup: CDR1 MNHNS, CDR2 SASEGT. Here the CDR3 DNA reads TGTGCCAGCAGTGATTATTCAGGGGGTAATGAAAAACTGTTTTTT. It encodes CASSDYSGGNEKLFF.

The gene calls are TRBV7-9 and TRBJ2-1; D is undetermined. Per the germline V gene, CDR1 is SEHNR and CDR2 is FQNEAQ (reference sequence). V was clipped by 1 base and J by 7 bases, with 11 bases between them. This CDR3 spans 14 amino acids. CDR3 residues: CASSLVARENEQFF. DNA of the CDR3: TGTGCCAGCAGCTTAGTAGCCAGAGAAAATGAGCAGTTCTTC.

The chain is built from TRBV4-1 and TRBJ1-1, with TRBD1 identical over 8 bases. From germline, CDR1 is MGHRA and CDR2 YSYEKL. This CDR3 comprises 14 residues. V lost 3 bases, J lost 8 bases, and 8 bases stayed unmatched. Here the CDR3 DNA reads TGCGCCAGCAGCCACCCCGGACAGGGAAAGGAAGCTTTCTTT. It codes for CASSHPGQGKEAFF.

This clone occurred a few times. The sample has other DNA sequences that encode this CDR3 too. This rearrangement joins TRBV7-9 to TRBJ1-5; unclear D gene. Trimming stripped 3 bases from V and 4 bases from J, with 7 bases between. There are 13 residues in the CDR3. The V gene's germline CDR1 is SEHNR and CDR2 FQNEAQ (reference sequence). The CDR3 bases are TGTGCCAGCAGCTTTTCGGGGAATCAGCCCCAGCATTTT. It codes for CASSFSGNQPQHF.

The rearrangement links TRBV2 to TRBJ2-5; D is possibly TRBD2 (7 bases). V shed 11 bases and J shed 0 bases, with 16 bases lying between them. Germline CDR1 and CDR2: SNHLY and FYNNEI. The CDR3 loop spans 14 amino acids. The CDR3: CARSEGGDQETQYF. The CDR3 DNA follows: TGTGCCCGATCGGAGGGGGGGGACCAAGAGACCCAGTACTTC.

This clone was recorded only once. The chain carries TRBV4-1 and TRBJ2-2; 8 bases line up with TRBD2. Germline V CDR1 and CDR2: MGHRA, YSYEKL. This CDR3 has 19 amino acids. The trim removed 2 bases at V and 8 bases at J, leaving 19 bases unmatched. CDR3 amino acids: CASSQSPFGGGLAGGELFF. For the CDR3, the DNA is TGCGCCAGCAGCCAAAGCCCCTTCGGCGGGGGGCTCGCTGGTGGGGAGCTGTTTTTT.